Below are 11 T cell receptor beta chains sequenced from a single sample in a study of blood T cell repertoires in COVID-19. TCRdb's copy holds only in-frame clones and misses some; the assay was immunoSEQ multiplex PCR. This sample has around 160,000 clones, with 65% to 85% found just once. The specimen was PBMCs or T cells enriched from blood (not recorded which). These receptor sequences come from a man aged 40-49 years who had recovered from COVID-19.

The rearrangement links TRBV10-3 to TRBJ2-1, with 7 bases identical to TRBD2. Germline V gene lookup returns CDR1 ENHRY and CDR2 SYGVKD. The V and J ends lost 6 bases and 4 bases, in that order; junction bases with no gene match: 15. This CDR3 contains 17 residues. The CDR3 protein is CAIRAGTTNQLYNEQFF. The DNA for the CDR3 is TGTGCCATCAGGGCCGGGACTACCAACCAACTATACAATGAGCAGTTCTTC.

The chain joins TRBV2 to TRBJ2-6; 10 positions match TRBD2. This CDR3 has 16 amino acids. Losses at the gene ends were 7 bases for V and 0 bases for J; bases not matched to a gene: 3. Per germline, CDR1 SNHLY and CDR2 FYNNEI. The CDR3 coding sequence is TGTGCCAGCACGAAGCGGGGGGGCTCTGGGGCCAACGTCCTGACTTTC. Residues: CASTKRGGSGANVLTF.

The V call is TRBV24-1, the J call TRBJ1-4, with a possible D match to TRBD1 (6 bases). Looked up from germline, CDR1 is KGHDR and CDR2 is SFDVKD. V lost 3 bases to trimming and J lost 8 bases, with 9 bases between them. The CDR3 spans 13 residues. The CDR3 DNA sequence: TGTGCCACCAGTGATACCACAGGGGAAAAACTGTTTTTT. It encodes CATSDTTGEKLFF.

The chain uses TRBV19 and TRBJ2-1, with 10 nucleotides matching TRBD1. Germline loops: CDR1 LNHDA, CDR2 SQIVND (reference sequence). The CDR3 length is 14 residues. J gave up 8 bases and V 6 bases, and 7 bases lay outside the gene matches. The chain's CDR3 is CASRRRDRGYEQFF. DNA for the CDR3: TGTGCCAGTAGAAGAAGGGACAGGGGCTATGAGCAGTTCTTC.

The gene calls are TRBV10-3 and TRBJ2-7, with 7 bases lining up with TRBD1. The J segment lost 4 bases and the V segment lost 0 bases, leaving 6 bases of the junction unmatched. CDR3 length equals 15 residues. Germline CDR1 reads ENHRY; CDR2 reads SYGVKD. The DNA for the CDR3 is TGTGCCATCAGTGAGTCGTCCAGGGGGAGTTACGAGCAGTACTTC. Its protein is CAISESSRGSYEQYF.

This chain joins TRBV15 and TRBJ1-4, with a tentative D call TRBD1 (6 bases). Trimming shortened V by 0 bases and J by 5 bases, and 13 bases separated the two germline ends. Per germline, CDR1 LNHNV and CDR2 YYDKDF (reference sequence). The CDR3 is made up of 16 amino acids. The CDR3 loop is CATSRDGAGANEKLFF. For the CDR3, the DNA is TGTGCCACCAGCAGAGATGGGGCGGGGGCCAATGAAAAACTGTTTTTT.

This clone was observed a single time. This sequence joins TRBV6-2 or TRBV6-3 and TRBJ2-3; maybe TRBD2 (7 bases). Trimming cost V 6 bases and J 2 bases, with 18 bases left between them. Germline CDR1 reads MNHEY; CDR2 reads SVGEGT. This CDR3 has 16 residues. The CDR3 region is CASSRGRGAITDTQYF. The CDR3 region has the DNA TGTGCCAGCAGCCGAGGTCGGGGGGCCATCACAGATACGCAGTATTTT.

This chain links TRBV14 with TRBJ2-6; D unresolved. The length of the CDR3 is 16 residues. The germline V gene has CDR1 SGHDN and CDR2 FVKESK. Trimming shortened V by 0 bases and J by 4 bases, and 10 bases separated the two germline ends. CDR3 sequence reads: CASSQDRVLGANVLTF. Here the CDR3 DNA reads TGTGCCAGCAGCCAAGATCGGGTATTGGGGGCCAACGTCCTGACTTTC.

This clone was seen only a few times. The CDR3 sequence is CASSSGQGALGYTF. CDR3 coding DNA: TGTGCCAGCAGCTCGGGACAGGGGGCGCTTGGCTACACCTTC. The chain employs TRBV5-5 and TRBJ1-2, with TRBD1 identical over 12 bases. CDR3 size: 14 residues. After removal of 3 bases from V and 7 bases from J, the junction contained 4 bases not matched to a gene. Germline V gene sequence: CDR1 SGHKS, CDR2 YYEKEE (reference sequence).

The chain couples TRBV2 to TRBJ2-7, with 8 nucleotides matching TRBD1. Germline V lookup: CDR1 SNHLY, CDR2 FYNNEI. The V segment lost 8 bases and the J segment 0 bases; nucleotides outside the gene matches: 15. The CDR3 totals 17 residues. CDR3 in amino acids: CASAPAQGATSSYEQYF. CDR3 nucleotides: TGTGCCAGCGCGCCCGCGCAGGGGGCTACCAGCTCCTACGAGCAGTACTTC.

The chain is built from TRBV6-5 and TRBJ1-1; D remains ambiguous. CDR1 is MNHEY, CDR2 SVGAGI, per germline. With 6 bases removed from V and 0 bases from J, the gap between germline ends came to 11 bases. This CDR3 has 14 amino acids. CDR3 bases: TGTGCCAGCAGACCTACCGGGGTGAACACTGAAGCTTTCTTT. It specifies CASRPTGVNTEAFF.